This T cell receptor (beta chain) is drawn from a study of blood T cell repertoires in COVID-19. Turning to the study itself: The United States, Italy and Spain provided the acute and convalescent COVID-19 samples. The analysed material was cDNA or gDNA that came from T cells, B-cell-depleted T cells, or PBMCs.

V was clipped by 1 base and J by 0 bases; unmatched bases: 6. This CDR3 has 17 amino acids. Germline CDR1 SGDLS, CDR2 YYNGEE. Original analysis: Scientists estimated how many nucleated cells there were by amplifying reference gene primers. TCRdb's copy holds only in-frame clones and misses some; the assay was immunoSEQ multiplex PCR. Clone size and the V and J calls come from that table; the DNA yielded D and trimming. This table has some 130,000 clones, around 81% appearing once. This chain joins TRBV9 and TRBJ2-3, with 9 bases aligning to TRBD2. The clonotype was recovered from a woman aged 60 to 75 with active or convalescent COVID-19. The sequenced sample was peripheral blood. CDR3 loop: CASSVRYSGGSTDTQYF. The CDR3 nucleotides are TGTGCCAGCAGCGTAAGGTACAGCGGGGGGAGCACAGATACGCAGTATTTT.